One sample yielded the 27 T cell receptor beta chains listed below, sequenced in a study of neurological immune-mediated disorders (dated by TCRdb to about 2019). Library preparation used 5' RACE. Sequenced using an Illumina HiSeq 2500. TCRdb reprocessed the public reads (quality trimming at Q25 with fastp, clone calling with MiXCR) and kept in-frame beta chains. Each entry merges the rows of one CDR3 protein and shows their most common DNA and genes. This sample lists more than 100,000 distinct CDR3 sequences; 10% to 11% were detected once. The top ten hold around 3.1% of the sample. In the paper's terms, the time point label means: longitudinal time-point 3. The sample consisted of PBMCs. The source is a female donor with HTLV-1-associated myelopathy (HAM/TSP).

This sequence joins TRBV14 and TRBJ2-3; D uncertain. The CDR3 totals 16 residues. V lost 0 bases and J 1 base, leaving 11 bases between the germline ends. Germline values: CDR1 SGHDN, CDR2 FVKESK. CDR3: CASSQDLGTRTDTQYF. Written as DNA, the CDR3 is TGTGCCAGCAGCCAAGATTTGGGCACCCGCACAGATACGCAGTATTTT.

The chain has TRBV28 and TRBJ2-6; a possible D gene is TRBD2 (5 bases). V lost 2 bases and J lost 0, with 11 bases in between. The germline CDR1 and CDR2 sequences are MDHEN and SYDVKM. The CDR3 length is 17 residues. CDR3 sequence reads: CASSLPGVFSGANVLTF. As DNA, the CDR3 is TGTGCCAGCAGTTTACCCGGGGTGTTCTCTGGGGCCAACGTCCTGACTTTC. Together with reference TRBV28 and TRBJ2-6, the CDR3 gives the full variable domain: DVKVTQSSRYLVKRTGEKVFLECVQDMDHENMFWYRQDPGLGLRLIYFSYDVKMKEKGDIPEGYSVSREKKERFSLILESASTNQTSMYLCASSLPGVFSGANVLTFGAGSRLTVL.

This clonotype was detected only a few times. Germline and junction disagree at one end, which may indicate a read error. The chain has TRBV14 and TRBJ2-1, with 11 bases lining up with TRBD2. Germline loops: CDR1 SGHDN, CDR2 FVKESK. The CDR3 loop spans 13 amino acids. The CDR3 loop reads CASSSYSGGDSIF. CDR3 nucleotide sequence: TGTGCCAGCAGCTCCTATAGCGGGGGGGACTCAATCTTC.

This clonotype was observed at least ten times. The CDR3 protein is CASSLSLWGFTDTQYF. CDR3 DNA: TGCGCCAGCAGCTTGTCTCTCTGGGGTTTCACAGATACGCAGTATTTT. This chain joins TRBV5-1 and TRBJ2-3; D is unresolved. Trimming shortened V by 1 base and J by 2 bases, and 14 bases separated the two germline ends. The germline gives CDR1 SGHRS, CDR2 YFSETQ. The CDR3 covers 16 residues.

Ten or more counts support this clonotype. The rearrangement uses TRBV10-2 and TRBJ1-2, with D perhaps matching TRBD1 (5 bases). Trimming pared 9 bases from V and 6 bases from J, leaving 17 bases between. The length of the CDR3 is 13 residues. Germline values: CDR1 WSHSY, CDR2 SAAADI. The CDR3 nucleotides read TGCGCCAGTATCCCGGGGGGAAGTAATGGCTACACCTTC. This translates into CASIPGGSNGYTF.

This clonotype came up many times. This chain joins TRBV18 and TRBJ1-5, with unresolved D. Germline lookup yields CDR1 KGHSH and CDR2 LQKENI. V was pared by 0 bases and J by 6 bases, with 21 bases between. CDR3 size: 18 residues. DNA for the CDR3: TGTGCCAGCTCACCACCTAACGCCCCAACCACACCAGGTCAGCCCCAGCATTTT. Its protein product is CASSPPNAPTTPGQPQHF.

The chain uses TRBV11-2 and TRBJ2-3; 10 bases map to TRBD2. V lost 1 base to trimming and J lost 1 base; unmatched junction nucleotides: 2. Germline V lookup: CDR1 SGHAT, CDR2 FQNNGV. This CDR3 region has 16 residues. The CDR3 DNA reads TGTGCCAGCAGCTTAGGGCTAGCGGGGGGCACAGATACGCAGTATTTT. This codes for CASSLGLAGGTDTQYF.

This clonotype has a count of ten or more. The rearrangement joins TRBV5-1 to TRBJ2-1, with TRBD2 matching 10 bases. V lost 2 bases, J lost 1 base, and 6 bases stayed unmatched. Looked up from germline, CDR1 is SGHRS and CDR2 is YFSETQ. The CDR3 is 17 amino acids. CDR3 bases: TGCGCCAGCAGCTTTTTCTCTAGCGGGGGATCCTACAATGAGCAGTTCTTC. Translation: CASSFFSSGGSYNEQFF.

This clonotype occurred many times. The V gene is TRBV15, the J gene TRBJ2-3, with D perhaps matching TRBD1 or TRBD2 (6 bases each). The CDR3 extends over 13 amino acids. CDR1 and CDR2 (germline): LNHNV, YYDKDF (reference sequence). Trimming pared 8 bases from V and 1 base from J, leaving 10 bases between. The CDR3 reads CATGGQGTDTQYF. The CDR3 nucleotides read TGTGCCACCGGGGGGCAGGGCACAGATACGCAGTATTTT. Looking up the rest from reference TRBV15 and TRBJ2-3 gives the full variable domain: DAMVIQNPRYQVTQFGKPVTLSCSQTLNHNVMYWYQQKSSQAPKLLFHYYDKDFNNEADTPDNFQSRRPNTSFCFLDIRSPGLGDTAMYLCATGGQGTDTQYFGPGTRLTVL.

In this sample, this clonotype turned up many times. This sequence joins TRBV20-1 and TRBJ2-2; D gene uncertain. Deletions cut 0 bases from V and 6 bases from J, with 14 bases between. The germline V gene has CDR1 DFQATT and CDR2 SNEGSKA (reference sequence). The CDR3 runs to 15 residues. CDR3 amino acids: CSARDAVDVAGELFF. CDR3 coding DNA: TGCAGTGCTAGAGATGCGGTAGATGTAGCCGGGGAGCTGTTTTTT.

This clonotype was seen many times. The rearrangement uses TRBV20-1 and TRBJ1-1; 7 bases agree with TRBD1. Trimming at V came to 4 bases and at J to 2 bases, leaving 4 bases not matched to a gene. Germline V lookup: CDR1 DFQATT, CDR2 SNEGSKA (reference sequence). The CDR3 is 13 amino acids. CDR3 residues: CSAITGANTEAFF. The CDR3 bases are TGCAGTGCTATAACAGGGGCTAACACTGAAGCTTTCTTT.

This clonotype was picked up many times. V gene TRBV18 combines with J gene TRBJ2-1; the match to TRBD1 covers 7 bases. V was clipped by 2 bases and J by 9 bases; unmatched bases: 4. This CDR3 region has 13 residues. The germline V gene has CDR1 KGHSH and CDR2 LQKENI. The CDR3 nucleotides read TGTGCCAGCTCACCAGTGGCAGGGGGTGAGCAGTTCTTC. Its protein is CASSPVAGGEQFF. Drawing the rest from reference TRBV18 and TRBJ2-1, the complete variable domain is NAGVMQNPRHLVRRRGQEARLRCSPMKGHSHVYWYRQLPEEGLKFMVYLQKENIIDESGMPKERFSAEFPKEGPSILRIQQVVRGDSAAYFCASSPVAGGEQFFGPGTRLTVL.

This clonotype was counted ten times or more. The chain employs TRBV4-1 and TRBJ1-1, with 10 bases identical to TRBD1. Losses at the gene ends were 0 bases for V and 5 bases for J; bases not matched to a gene: 3. The CDR3 consists of 15 residues. Germline values: CDR1 MGHRA, CDR2 YSYEKL. Here the CDR3 reads CASSQERTGGTEAFF. In DNA, the CDR3 is TGCGCCAGCAGCCAAGAAAGGACAGGGGGTACTGAAGCTTTCTTT.

This clonotype showed up many times. The chain employs TRBV5-1 and TRBJ2-7; the D gene is possibly TRBD1 (6 bases). Germline loops: CDR1 SGHRS, CDR2 YFSETQ. Trimming took 2 bases from V and 6 from J, leaving 18 bases between them. The CDR3 contains 15 residues. The CDR3 sequence is CASSFVGTRPVEQYF. The CDR3 DNA is TGCGCCAGCAGCTTCGTAGGGACAAGACCTGTCGAGCAGTACTTC.

This clonotype was seen repeatedly, ten times or more. The chain has TRBV20-1 and TRBJ1-6; D may be TRBD1 (5 bases). Germline assignment: CDR1 DFQATT and CDR2 SNEGSKA (reference sequence). Deletions cut 3 bases from V and 0 bases from J, with 9 bases between. This CDR3 has 15 amino acids. This CDR3 reads CSARQGSSYNSPLHF. For the CDR3, the DNA is TGCAGTGCTAGGCAGGGTAGCTCCTATAATTCACCCCTCCACTTT.

This clonotype was seen many times. The V and J genes are TRBV5-1 and TRBJ1-2; 8 bases align to TRBD1. The CDR3 sequence is 19 residues long. The germline gives CDR1 SGHRS, CDR2 YFSETQ. Trimming cost V 4 bases and J 5 bases; bases outside gene matches: 22. The CDR3 here is CASSPTTLFRQGRKYGYTF. DNA of the CDR3: TGCGCCAGCAGCCCGACCACCCTTTTTCGACAGGGGAGAAAGTATGGCTACACCTTC.

This clonotype came up many times. The V gene is TRBV5-1, the J gene TRBJ2-5, with 7 bases lining up with TRBD1. With V trimmed by 0 bases and J by 5 bases, 4 bases remained unmatched. The CDR3 runs 14 residues. Germline CDR1 SGHRS, CDR2 YFSETQ. CDR3 in amino acids: CASSLEGGSETQYF. CDR3 DNA sequence: TGCGCCAGCAGCTTGGAAGGGGGCTCGGAGACCCAGTACTTC.

In this sample, this clonotype turned up many times. The chain combines TRBV5-6 with TRBJ2-7; TRBD1 agrees at 10 bases. The length of the CDR3 is 15 residues. The V segment lost 4 bases and the J segment 1 base; nucleotides outside the gene matches: 5. Germline V CDR1 and CDR2: SGHDT, YYEEEE. This CDR3 is CASSRDRGYSYEQYF. CDR3 sequence (DNA): TGTGCCAGCAGCCGGGACAGGGGCTATTCCTACGAGCAGTACTTC.

This rearrangement joins TRBV12-3 or TRBV12-4 to TRBJ2-7, with D possibly TRBD1 on 5 matching bases. There are 14 residues in the CDR3. V gave up 3 bases and J gave up 6 bases, with 15 bases separating them. The CDR3 loop is CASSFGRVAGEQYF. In nucleotides, the CDR3 is TGTGCCAGCAGTTTCGGCAGGGTAGCAGGCGAGCAGTACTTC.

This clonotype came up many times. The CDR3 DNA is TGTGCCAGCAGCGGCGCAGGGATAGGAGAGACCCAGTACTTC. Translating gives CASSGAGIGETQYF. The chain recombines TRBV2 with TRBJ2-5, with a tentative D call TRBD1 (5 bases). Germline CDR1 is SNHLY and CDR2 is FYNNEI. V lost 6 bases and J 4 bases, leaving 15 bases between the germline ends. The CDR3 has 14 amino acids.

The sample holds many counts of this clonotype. The rearrangement links TRBV20-1 to TRBJ2-1; possible D gene TRBD2, 5 bases. V was pared by 3 bases and J by 4 bases, with 10 bases between. The CDR3 contains 13 residues. CDR1 DFQATT and CDR2 SNEGSKA come from the germline V gene (reference sequence). The CDR3 here is CSASTAAYNEQFF. The CDR3 nucleotides read TGCAGTGCTAGCACAGCGGCTTACAATGAGCAGTTCTTC.

This clonotype was counted ten times or more. The junction does not match germline at one end; this may be a read error. V and J are TRBV6-6 and TRBJ1-1; the D is unclear. The CDR3 sequence is 13 residues long. The germline gives CDR1 MNHNY, CDR2 SVGAGI (reference sequence). The CDR3 nucleotides read TGTGCCAGCAGTGATACGGTGAAGACTGAAGCTTTCTTT. This codes for CASSDTVKTEAFF.

The table lists this clonotype with many counts. The chain combines TRBV7-9 with TRBJ1-2, with D unresolved. CDR3 length: 14 amino acids. Trimming left V 5 bases short and J 4 bases short, with 14 bases between. CDR1 SEHNR and CDR2 FQNEAQ come from the germline V gene (reference sequence). The CDR3 loop is CASSMTSEGYGYTF. DNA for the CDR3: TGTGCCAGCAGCATGACATCGGAGGGCTATGGCTACACCTTC.

In the case of this clonotype: The junction departs from the called germline gene at one end, perhaps through a read error. The genes are TRBV5-1 and TRBJ2-3; 11 bases are shared with TRBD2. Germline CDR1 reads SGHRS; CDR2 reads YFSETQ. The CDR3 is 16 residues long. The CDR3 sequence is CAISLDPSGGTDTQYF. CDR3 DNA: TGCGCCATCAGCTTGGATCCTAGCGGGGGGACAGATACGCAGTATTTT.

This clonotype was detected many times. The chain is built from TRBV5-1 and TRBJ1-2; 9 bases match TRBD1. V was pared by 2 bases and J by 8 bases, with 16 bases of the junction left unmatched. This CDR3 spans 17 amino acids. Germline lookup yields CDR1 SGHRS and CDR2 YFSETQ. The CDR3 is CASSFWDTGGASGGYTF. The DNA of the CDR3 is TGCGCCAGCAGCTTCTGGGACACAGGGGGCGCTTCAGGGGGCTACACCTTC.

On this clonotype itself: This may be a read error: a much more frequent sequence differs by one nucleotide. The chain carries TRBV5-1 and TRBJ1-1; D not certain. CDR3 length: 14 amino acids. V shed 4 bases and J shed 7 bases, with 17 bases lying between them. CDR1 is SGHRS and CDR2 is YFSETQ in the germline V gene. The DNA for the CDR3 is TGCGCCAGCAGCGTATTAAAGGGAGACATTGAAGCTTTCTTT. It is translated as CASSVLKGDIEAFF. The whole variable domain, filled in from reference TRBV5-1 and TRBJ1-1, reads KAGVTQTPRYLIKTRGQQVTLSCSPISGHRSVSWYQQTPGQGLQFLFEYFSETQRNKGNFPGRFSGRQFSNSRSEMNVSTLELGDSALYLCASSVLKGDIEAFFGQGTRLTVV.

This clonotype came up many times. This chain joins TRBV5-6 and TRBJ1-2; TRBD1 agrees at 8 bases. Germline CDR1 and CDR2: SGHDT and YYEEEE. The CDR3 runs to 14 residues. Losses at the gene ends were 3 bases for V and 3 bases for J; bases not matched to a gene: 4. CDR3 loop: CASSSGQGHYGYTF. CDR3 nucleotide sequence: TGTGCCAGCAGCTCCGGACAGGGCCACTATGGCTACACCTTC.